The clone carrying this TCR beta chain was observed a few times. The sample is drawn from a study of T-cell memory formation after mild COVID-19. CDR1 is SEHNR, CDR2 FQNEAQ, per germline (reference sequence). This CDR3 contains 17 residues. V was clipped by 6 bases and J by 4 bases; unmatched bases: 15. Each CDR3 protein gets one entry after TCRdb re-called the 5' RACE reads with MiXCR. The repertoire has approximately 570,000 distinct CDR3 sequences, 18% of them found once; the top ten carry around 12%. Input material: PBMCs or a T cell subset sorted from them (not recorded which). The chain employs TRBV7-9 and TRBJ2-3; the match to TRBD2 covers 8 bases. This TCR derives from an adult woman who had mild COVID-19 (a few samples of this study predate the infection). Cell type and time point are not known. Written as DNA, the CDR3 is TGTGCCAGCAGACTAGCGGTTCTAGATAGGGGCCCAGATACGCAGTATTTT. Translated: CASRLAVLDRGPDTQYF. The full variable domain, rest sourced from reference TRBV7-9 and TRBJ2-3, is DTGVSQNPRHKITKRGQNVTFRCDPISEHNRLYWYRQTLGQGPEFLTYFQNEAQLEKSRLLSDRFSAERPKGSFSTLEIQRTEQGDSAMYLCASRLAVLDRGPDTQYFGPGTRLTVL.